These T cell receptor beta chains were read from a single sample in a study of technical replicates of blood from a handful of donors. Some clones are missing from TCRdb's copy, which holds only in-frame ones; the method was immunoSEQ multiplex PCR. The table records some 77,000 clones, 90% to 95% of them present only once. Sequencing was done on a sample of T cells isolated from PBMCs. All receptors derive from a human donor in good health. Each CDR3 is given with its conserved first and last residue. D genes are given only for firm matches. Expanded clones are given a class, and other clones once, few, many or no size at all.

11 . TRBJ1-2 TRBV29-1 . TGCAGCGTCAGGGGTGCCTATGGCTACACCTTC CSVRGAYGYTF
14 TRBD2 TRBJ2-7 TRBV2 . TGTGCCAGCAGTGTACTAGCGGGAGAGGAAGAGCAGTACTTC CASSVLAGEEEQYF
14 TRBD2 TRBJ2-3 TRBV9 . TGTGCCAGCAGCCCACCCCCAGCGGGAGGAACGCAGTATTTT CASSPPPAGGTQYF
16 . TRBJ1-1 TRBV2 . TGTGCCAGCAGCTTAGGACAGCCGATGGGATTAACTGAAGCTTTCTTT CASSLGQPMGLTEAFF
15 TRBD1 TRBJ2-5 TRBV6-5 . TGTGCCAGCACCCAGAGACAGGGCCCGGGGGAGACCCAGTACTTC CASTQRQGPGETQYF
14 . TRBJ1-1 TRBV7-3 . TGTGCCAGCAGCTTAATGGCAACAGACACTGAAGCTTTCTTT CASSLMATDTEAFF
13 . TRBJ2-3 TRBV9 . TGTGCCAGCAGCGTACCCCCAGCAGATACGCAGTATTTT CASSVPPADTQYF
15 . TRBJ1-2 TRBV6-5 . TGTGCCAGCGGATCGACATCGACAGGAGTCTATGGCTACACCTTC CASGSTSTGVYGYTF
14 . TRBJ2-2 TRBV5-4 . TGTGCCAGCAGCCCAGAGGGCCGAGGGGGGGAGCTGTTTTTT CASSPEGRGGELFF
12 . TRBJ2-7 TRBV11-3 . TGTGCCAGCAGTGATACACCGTACGAGCAGTACTTC CASSDTPYEQYF
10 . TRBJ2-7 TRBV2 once TGTGCCAGCAGTGCTCTCGAGCAGTACTTC CASSALEQYF
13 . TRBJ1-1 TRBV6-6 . TGTGCCAGCTTACCAAGGGGGGGGACTGAAGCTTTCTTT CASLPRGGTEAFF
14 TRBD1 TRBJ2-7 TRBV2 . TGTGCCAGCAGTGAACCCGGACAGGGCTACGAGCAGTACTTC CASSEPGQGYEQYF
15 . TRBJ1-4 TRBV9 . TGTGCCAGCAGCGCCTCGGGATACGTTAATGAAAAACTGTTTTTT CASSASGYVNEKLFF
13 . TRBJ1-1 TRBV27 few TGTGCCAGCAGTTACACGGGATACACTGAAGCTTTCTTT CASSYTGYTEAFF
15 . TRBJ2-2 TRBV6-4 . TGTGCCAGCAGTGACGTATCAGGGAACACCGGGGAGCTGTTTTTT CASSDVSGNTGELFF
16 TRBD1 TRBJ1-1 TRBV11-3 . TGTGCCAGCAGCTTAGCTGGGACAGGGTGGAACACTGAAGCTTTCTTT CASSLAGTGWNTEAFF
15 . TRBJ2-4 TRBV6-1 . TGTGCCAGCAGTGAAGCCGACAGAGCCAAAAACATTCAGTACTTC CASSEADRAKNIQYF
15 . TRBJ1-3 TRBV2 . TGTGCCAGCAGTGTTGGGACAACCTCTGGAAACACCATATATTTT CASSVGTTSGNTIYF
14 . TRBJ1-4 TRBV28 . TGTGCCAGCAGTTTTACAAGGAGTAATGAAAAACTGTTTTTT CASSFTRSNEKLFF
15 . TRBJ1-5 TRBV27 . TGTGCCAGCAGTTTTTTAGCATACCATAATCAGCCCCAGCATTTT CASSFLAYHNQPQHF
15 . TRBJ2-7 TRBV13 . TGTGCCAGCAGCTTAGCTGCGACTATGCCCTACGAGCAGTACTTC CASSLAATMPYEQYF
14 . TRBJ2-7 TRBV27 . TGTGCCAGCAGTCACCGGGGGGCCCACTACGAGCAGTACTTC CASSHRGAHYEQYF
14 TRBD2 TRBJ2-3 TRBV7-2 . TGTGCCAGCAGCCATTCTAGCGGTACAGATACGCAGTATTTT CASSHSSGTDTQYF
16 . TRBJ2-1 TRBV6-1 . TGTGCCAGCAGTGAAGTTAGGAGGGCCTTTTACAATGAGCAGTTCTTC CASSEVRRAFYNEQFF
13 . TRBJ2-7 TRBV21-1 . TGTGCCAGCACTAGACTAGTCCCCTACGAGCAGTACTTC CASTRLVPYEQYF
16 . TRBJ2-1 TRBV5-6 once TGTGCCAGCAGCCTCCCACTCCCGGCAGCGTACAATGAGCAGTTCTTC CASSLPLPAAYNEQFF
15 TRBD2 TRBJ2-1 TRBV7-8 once TGTGCCAGCAGTGAGGGACTAGCGGGGATCAATGAGCAGTTCTTC CASSEGLAGINEQFF
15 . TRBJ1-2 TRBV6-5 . TGTGCCAGCAGTTACTGGCGACAGGACACCTATGGCTACACCTTC CASSYWRQDTYGYTF
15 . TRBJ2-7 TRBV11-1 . TGTGCCAGCAGCCCTTATACAGGCGGGACCTACGAGCAGTACTTC CASSPYTGGTYEQYF
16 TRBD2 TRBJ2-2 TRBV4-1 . TGCGCCAGCAGCCCTAGACTAGCGGGAGGTTCCGGGGAGCTGTTTTTT CASSPRLAGGSGELFF
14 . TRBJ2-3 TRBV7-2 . TGTGCCAGCAGCCCCCAGACAGGCGGAGATACGCAGTATTTT CASSPQTGGDTQYF
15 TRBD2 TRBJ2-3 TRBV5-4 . TGTGCCAGCAGCTTAAGCGGGAGTAGCACAGATACGCAGTATTTT CASSLSGSSTDTQYF
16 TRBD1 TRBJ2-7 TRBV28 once TGTGCCAGCAGTTCTCGATCGGGACAGGAAGGGCACGAGCAGTACTTC CASSSRSGQEGHEQYF
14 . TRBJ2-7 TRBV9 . TGTGCCAGCAGCGTAGCCGCGGTTACCTACGAGCAGTACTTC CASSVAAVTYEQYF
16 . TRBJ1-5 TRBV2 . TGTGCCAGCAGTGGGGGAGCAGCCTATAGCAATCAGCCCCAGCATTTT CASSGGAAYSNQPQHF
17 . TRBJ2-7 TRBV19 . TGTGCCAGTAGTATCCAGCACGCGGGGTTTAAGTCCTACGAGCAGTACTTC CASSIQHAGFKSYEQYF
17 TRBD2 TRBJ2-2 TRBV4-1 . TGCGCCAGCAGCCACCCCCTAGCGGGAGTCAACACCGGGGAGCTGTTTTTT CASSHPLAGVNTGELFF
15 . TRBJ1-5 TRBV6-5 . TGTGCCAGCAGTCTAGACAGGACAAGCAATCAGCCCCAGCATTTT CASSLDRTSNQPQHF
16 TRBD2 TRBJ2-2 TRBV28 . TGTGCCAGCAGTTTAGGCCCTAGCGGGAGGATGGGGGAGCTGTTTTTT CASSLGPSGRMGELFF
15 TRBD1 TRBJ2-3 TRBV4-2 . TGTGCCAGCAGCCAAGAGAACAGGGGAACAGATACGCAGTATTTT CASSQENRGTDTQYF
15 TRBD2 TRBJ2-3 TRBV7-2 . TGTGCCAGCAGCTTAGGACTAGCGGGAGCAGATACGCAGTATTTT CASSLGLAGADTQYF
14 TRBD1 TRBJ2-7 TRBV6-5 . TGTGCCAGCAGTTACCGACAGGGCCCCTACGAGCAGTACTTC CASSYRQGPYEQYF
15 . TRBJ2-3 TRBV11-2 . TGTGCCAGCAGCTTAGATGGAGGGAGCACAGATACGCAGTATTTT CASSLDGGSTDTQYF
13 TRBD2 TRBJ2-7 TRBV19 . TGTGCCAGTAGTCAGCTAGCGGCCTACGAGCAGTACTTC CASSQLAAYEQYF
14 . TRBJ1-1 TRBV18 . TGTGCCAGCTCACCACTTTTACAGGAATATGAAGCTTTCTTT CASSPLLQEYEAFF
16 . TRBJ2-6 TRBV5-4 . TGTGCCAGCAGCTTGGGAGGTAGCTCTGGGGCCAACGTCCTGACTTTC CASSLGGSSGANVLTF
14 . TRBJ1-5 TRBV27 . TGTGCCAGCAGTTTTGCGGGGGCGAATCAGCCCCAGCATTTT CASSFAGANQPQHF
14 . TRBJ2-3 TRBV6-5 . TGTGCCAGCAGTTACAGAGCTAGCACAGATACGCAGTATTTT CASSYRASTDTQYF
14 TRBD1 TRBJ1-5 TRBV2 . TGTGCCAGCAGTCCGGACAGGGGAGCTCAGCCCCAGCATTTT CASSPDRGAQPQHF
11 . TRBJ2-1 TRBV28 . TGTGCCAGCACAGGGGCCAATGAGCAGTTCTTC CASTGANEQFF
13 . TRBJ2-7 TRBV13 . TGTGCCAGCAGCCGAGGGAGCTCCTACGAGCAGTACTTC CASSRGSSYEQYF
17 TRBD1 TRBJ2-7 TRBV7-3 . TGTGCCAGCAGCTTGGACAGGGCCAGCGGAAGCTCCTACGAGCAGTACTTC CASSLDRASGSSYEQYF
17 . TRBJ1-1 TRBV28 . TGTGCCAGCAGTCCGCCCGGGACAAGGACCCGGAACACTGAAGCTTTCTTT CASSPPGTRTRNTEAFF
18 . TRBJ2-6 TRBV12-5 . TGTGCTAGTGGTACCCTCCCTGCAGGACAAAGTCGGGCCAACGTCCTGACTTTC CASGTLPAGQSRANVLTF
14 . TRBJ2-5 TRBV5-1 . TGCGCCAGCAGGAGCATACCGATACAAGAGACCCAGTACTTC CASRSIPIQETQYF
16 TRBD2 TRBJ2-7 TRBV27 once TGTGCCAGCAGCCCGGGACTAGCGGGAGCATCCTACGAGCAGTACTTC CASSPGLAGASYEQYF
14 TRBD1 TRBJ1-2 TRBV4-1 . TGCGCCAGCAGCCAAGAGGGACAGGGCCATGGCTACACCTTC CASSQEGQGHGYTF
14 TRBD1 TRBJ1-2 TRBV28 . TGTGCCAGCAGGAGAGGGACAGGGGTATATGGCTACACCTTC CASRRGTGVYGYTF